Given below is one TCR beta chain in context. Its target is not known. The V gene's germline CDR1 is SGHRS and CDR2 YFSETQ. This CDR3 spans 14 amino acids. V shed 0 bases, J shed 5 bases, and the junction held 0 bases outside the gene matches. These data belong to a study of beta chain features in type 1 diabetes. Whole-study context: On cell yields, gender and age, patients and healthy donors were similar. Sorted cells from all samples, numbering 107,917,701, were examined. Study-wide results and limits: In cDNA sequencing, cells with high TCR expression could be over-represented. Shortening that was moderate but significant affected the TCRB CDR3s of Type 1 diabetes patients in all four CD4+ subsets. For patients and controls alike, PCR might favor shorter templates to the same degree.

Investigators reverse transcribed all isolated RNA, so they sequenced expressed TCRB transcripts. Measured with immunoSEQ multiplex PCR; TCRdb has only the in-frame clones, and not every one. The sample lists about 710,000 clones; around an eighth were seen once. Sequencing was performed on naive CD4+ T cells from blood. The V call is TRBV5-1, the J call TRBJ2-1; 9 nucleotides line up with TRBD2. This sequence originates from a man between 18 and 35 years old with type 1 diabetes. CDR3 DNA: TGCGCCAGCAGCTTGGAGCGGGAGGACAATGAGCAGTTCTTC. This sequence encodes CASSLEREDNEQFF.